These 12 T cell receptor beta chains were sequenced from one sample in a study of T cell responses to AZD1222 COVID-19 vaccine. The data were produced by immunoSEQ multiplex PCR, yet TCRdb's version contains in-frame clones alone and is incomplete. The sample lists 180,000 or so clones, about 90% occurring once. The specimen comprised peripheral blood, sampled on day 0 of AZD1222 vaccination. The source is an adult in good health.

V is TRBV10-2 and J is TRBJ1-4; D possibly corresponds to TRBD1 (5 bases). Germline CDR1 and CDR2: WSHSY and SAAADI. The CDR3 has 17 residues. Trimming stripped 9 bases from V and 0 bases from J, with 20 bases between. The chain's CDR3 is CASKKVFTGATNEKLFF. The CDR3 bases are TGCGCCAGTAAAAAGGTTTTTACGGGGGCAACTAATGAAAAACTGTTTTTT.

The CDR3 loop is CATSREGQGKATEAFF. DNA of the CDR3: TGTGCCACCAGCAGAGAGGGACAGGGGAAGGCGACTGAAGCTTTCTTT. The chain combines TRBV15 with TRBJ1-1; TRBD1 matches 10 bases. Unmatched junction bases numbered 6, after V lost 0 bases and J lost 5 bases. Germline assignment: CDR1 LNHNV and CDR2 YYDKDF (reference sequence). There are 16 residues in the CDR3.

The chain uses TRBV28 and TRBJ1-2; 8 bases align to TRBD1. CDR1 is MDHEN, CDR2 SYDVKM, per germline. Trimming cost V 2 bases and J 4 bases; bases outside gene matches: 6. The CDR3 has 15 residues. In DNA form, the CDR3 reads TGTGCCAGCAGTTTAGGGCCAGGGGGCGGCTATGGCTACACCTTC. It codes for CASSLGPGGGYGYTF.

This chain joins TRBV10-3 and TRBJ2-7, with D possibly TRBD2 on 6 matching bases. V was clipped by 6 bases and J by 0 bases, with 12 bases between them. There are 14 residues in the CDR3. Germline CDR1 and CDR2: ENHRY and SYGVKD. DNA for the CDR3: TGTGCCATCAGCGGGACTCAAAGCTCCTACGAGCAGTACTTC. Protein sequence: CAISGTQSSYEQYF.

The table lists this clone with a count of one. The genes are TRBV6-1 and TRBJ1-2; D is ambiguous. The CDR3 spans 14 residues. Germline V gene sequence: CDR1 MNHNS, CDR2 SASEGT. Trimming removed 1 base from V and 4 bases from J, with 10 bases in between. CDR3 sequence reads: CASSEVESTYGYTF. The CDR3 DNA reads as TGTGCCAGCAGTGAAGTTGAGAGTACCTATGGCTACACCTTC.

The rearrangement links TRBV7-3 to TRBJ1-1; D is uncertain. The germline gives CDR1 SGHTA, CDR2 FQGTGA. This CDR3 comprises 12 residues. The V gene lost 3 bases and the J gene lost 4 bases, with 6 bases spanning the gap. The DNA for the CDR3 is TGTGCCAGCAGCTTTATTGTCACTGAAGCTTTCTTT. Translated: CASSFIVTEAFF.

J is TRBJ1-1 and V is TRBV12-3 or TRBV12-4, with D possibly TRBD1 on 5 matching bases. CDR3 length: 13 residues. The germline V and J ends were trimmed by 7 bases and 3 bases, with 12 bases remaining between them. CDR3 loop: CASKGAGDTEAFF. Written as DNA, the CDR3 is TGTGCCAGCAAAGGGGCTGGGGACACTGAAGCTTTCTTT.

This chain uses TRBV29-1 with TRBJ2-7; possibly TRBD2 for D (5 bases). The CDR3 is 11 amino acids. From germline, CDR1 is SQVTM and CDR2 ANQGSEA. V was pared by 4 bases and J by 7 bases, with 11 bases between. The CDR3, as DNA: TGCAGCGTTGGACGGAGGAGGGAGCAGTACTTC. Protein: CSVGRRREQYF.

The CDR3 loop is CSVDSRVGYTF. The CDR3 nucleotides are TGCAGCGTTGATAGCAGGGTTGGCTACACCTTC. J is TRBJ1-2 and V is TRBV29-1; D perhaps matches TRBD1 (5 bases). This CDR3 is built from 11 residues. V lost 3 bases, J lost 7 bases, and 9 bases lay in between. The germline gives CDR1 SQVTM, CDR2 ANQGSEA.

The chain recombines TRBV2 with TRBJ2-7, with TRBD1 as a possible D gene (5 bases). Trimming cost V 0 bases and J 5 bases, with 17 bases left between them. This CDR3 spans 16 amino acids. Germline-derived CDR1 and CDR2 are SNHLY and FYNNEI. This CDR3 reads CASSEAGRPGAHEQYF. Here the CDR3 DNA reads TGTGCCAGCAGTGAAGCGGGGCGACCCGGAGCCCACGAGCAGTACTTC.

V is TRBV5-6 and J is TRBJ1-6, with 8 nucleotides matching TRBD1. This CDR3 has 19 residues. CDR1 is SGHDT, CDR2 YYEEEE, per germline. V gave up 4 bases and J gave up 10 bases; unmatched junction bases: 22. In DNA form, the CDR3 reads TGTGCCAGCAGCACCACACTAAACCTAAGACAGGGGTATAGGTCACCCCTCCACTTT. This sequence encodes CASSTTLNLRQGYRSPLHF.

The chain links TRBV30 to TRBJ1-3; D remains ambiguous. Deletions cut 3 bases from V and 1 base from J, with 7 bases between. The CDR3 runs 13 residues. CDR1 is GTSNPN and CDR2 is SVGIG in the germline V gene (reference sequence). CDR3 protein: CAWSSLSGNTIYF. Written as DNA, the CDR3 is TGTGCCTGGAGCTCATTATCTGGAAACACCATATATTTT.